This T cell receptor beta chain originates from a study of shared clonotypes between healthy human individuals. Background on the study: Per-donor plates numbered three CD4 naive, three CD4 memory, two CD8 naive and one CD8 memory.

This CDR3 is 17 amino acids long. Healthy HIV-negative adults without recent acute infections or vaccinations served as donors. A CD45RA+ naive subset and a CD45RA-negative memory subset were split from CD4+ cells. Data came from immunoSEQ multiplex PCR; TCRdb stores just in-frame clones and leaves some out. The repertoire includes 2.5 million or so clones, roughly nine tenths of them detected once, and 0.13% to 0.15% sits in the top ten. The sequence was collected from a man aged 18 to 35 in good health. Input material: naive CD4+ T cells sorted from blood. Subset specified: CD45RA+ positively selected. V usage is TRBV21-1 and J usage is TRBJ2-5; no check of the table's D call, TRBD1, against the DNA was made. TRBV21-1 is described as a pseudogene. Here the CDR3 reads CASSKSSPGGWGETQYF. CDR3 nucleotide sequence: TGTGCCAGCAGCAAATCTTCGCCAGGGGGCTGGGGAGAGACCCAGTACTTC.